This record covers a single TCR beta chain. Its cognate antigen is unknown. Positively selected for CCR7, the CD45RO-negative cells used as naive CD8 cells excluded terminally differentiated effector memory CD45RA+ cells. Every contributor of samples was a Caucasian grown-up residing in Nashville, Tennessee. Method: immunoSEQ multiplex PCR; TCRdb's copy keeps in-frame clones and lacks some. The repertoire holds approximately 1.9 million clones, with around 93% as singletons. The data stem from a study of shared clonotypes between healthy human individuals. Study-level results: Naive subsets typically showed greater estimated richness than memory subsets.

Losses at the gene ends were 6 bases for V and 0 bases for J; bases not matched to a gene: 5. The CDR3 covers 15 residues. Germline CDR1 SNHLY, CDR2 FYNNEI. V gene TRBV2 combines with J gene TRBJ1-5, with 7 nucleotides matching TRBD1. Material for sequencing was naive CD8+ T cells from PBMCs. This receptor was identified in a man between 18 and 29 years old in good health. Some clones in this sample may be carry-over from other donors' samples. CDR3 coding DNA: TGTGCCAGCAGGCCTGGGACAGCTAGCAATCAGCCCCAGCATTTT. Protein product: CASRPGTASNQPQHF.